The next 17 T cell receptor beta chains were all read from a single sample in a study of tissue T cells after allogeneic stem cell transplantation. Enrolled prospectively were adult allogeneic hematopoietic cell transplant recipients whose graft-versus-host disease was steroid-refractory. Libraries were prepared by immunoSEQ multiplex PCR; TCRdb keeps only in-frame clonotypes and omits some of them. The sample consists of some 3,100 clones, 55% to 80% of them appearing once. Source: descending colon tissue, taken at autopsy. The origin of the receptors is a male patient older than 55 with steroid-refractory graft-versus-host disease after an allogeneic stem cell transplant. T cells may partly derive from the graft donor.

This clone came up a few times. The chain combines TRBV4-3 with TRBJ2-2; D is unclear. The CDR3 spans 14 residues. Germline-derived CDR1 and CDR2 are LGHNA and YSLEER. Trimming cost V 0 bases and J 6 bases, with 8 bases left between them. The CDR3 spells CASSQDTAPGELFF. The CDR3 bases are TGCGCCAGCAGCCAAGATACCGCTCCCGGGGAGCTGTTTTTT.

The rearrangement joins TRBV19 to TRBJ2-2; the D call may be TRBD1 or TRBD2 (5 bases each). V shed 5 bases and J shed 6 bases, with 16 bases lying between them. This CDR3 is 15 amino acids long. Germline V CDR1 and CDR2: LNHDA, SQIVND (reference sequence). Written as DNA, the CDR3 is TGTGCCAGTAGTGCGAGGGTCGGGGCCGCCGGGGAGCTGTTTTTT. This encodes CASSARVGAAGELFF.

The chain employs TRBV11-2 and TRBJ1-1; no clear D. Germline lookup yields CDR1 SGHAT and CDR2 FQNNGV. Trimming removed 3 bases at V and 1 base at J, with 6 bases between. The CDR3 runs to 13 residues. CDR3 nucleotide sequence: TGTGCCAGCAGCTTTGGAGCGAACACTGAAGCTTTCTTT. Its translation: CASSFGANTEAFF.

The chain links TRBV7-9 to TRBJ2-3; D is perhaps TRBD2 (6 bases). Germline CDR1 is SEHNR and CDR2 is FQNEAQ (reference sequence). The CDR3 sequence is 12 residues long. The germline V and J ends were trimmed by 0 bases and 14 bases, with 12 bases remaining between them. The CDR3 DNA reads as TGTGCCAGCAGCTTAGCGTCGGAGGGGAGGTATTTT. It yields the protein CASSLASEGRYF.

The CDR3 sequence: CASSSGTASYNEQFF. The CDR3 nucleotides are TGTGCCAGCAGTTCCGGGACAGCTTCTTACAATGAGCAGTTCTTC. The chain uses TRBV5-4 and TRBJ2-1; TRBD1 matches 7 bases. Looked up from germline, CDR1 is SGHNT and CDR2 is YYREEE (reference sequence). V lost 5 bases to trimming and J lost 4 bases; unmatched junction nucleotides: 9. This CDR3 has 15 amino acids.

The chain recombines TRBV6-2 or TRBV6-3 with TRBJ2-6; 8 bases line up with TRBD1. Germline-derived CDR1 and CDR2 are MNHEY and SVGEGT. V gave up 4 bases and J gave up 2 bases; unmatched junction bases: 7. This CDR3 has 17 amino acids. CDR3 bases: TGTGCCAGCAGTTCCGGACAGGGCTTACCTGGGGCCAACGTCCTGACTTTC. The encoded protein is CASSSGQGLPGANVLTF.

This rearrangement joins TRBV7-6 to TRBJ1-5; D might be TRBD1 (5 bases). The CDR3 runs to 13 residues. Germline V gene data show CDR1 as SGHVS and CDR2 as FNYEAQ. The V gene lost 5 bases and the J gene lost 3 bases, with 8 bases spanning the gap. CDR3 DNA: TGTGCCAGCAGCCCGACAGTCAATCAGCCCCAGCATTTT. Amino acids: CASSPTVNQPQHF.

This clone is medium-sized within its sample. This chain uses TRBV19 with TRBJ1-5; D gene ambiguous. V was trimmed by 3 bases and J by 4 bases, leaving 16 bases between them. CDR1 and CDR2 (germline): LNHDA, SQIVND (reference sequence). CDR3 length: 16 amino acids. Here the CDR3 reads CASSISWQELNQPQHF. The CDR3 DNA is TGTGCCAGTAGTATCTCCTGGCAAGAACTAAATCAGCCCCAGCATTTT.

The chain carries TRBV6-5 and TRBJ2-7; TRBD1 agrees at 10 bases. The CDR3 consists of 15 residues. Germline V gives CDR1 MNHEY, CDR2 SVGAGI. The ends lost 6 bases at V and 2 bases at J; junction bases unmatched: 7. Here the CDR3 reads CASSTGQGGPYEQYF. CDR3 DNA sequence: TGTGCCAGCAGCACCGGACAGGGGGGCCCCTACGAGCAGTACTTC.

This CDR3 reads CASGLGVWGKTQYEQYF. DNA for the CDR3: TGTGCTAGTGGTTTAGGGGTTTGGGGGAAAACCCAATACGAGCAGTACTTC. V and J are TRBV12-5 and TRBJ2-7; D may be TRBD1 or TRBD2 (5 bases each). Germline CDR1 and CDR2: LGHNT and FRNRAP. Trimming stripped 3 bases from V and 4 bases from J, with 22 bases between. This CDR3 contains 17 residues.

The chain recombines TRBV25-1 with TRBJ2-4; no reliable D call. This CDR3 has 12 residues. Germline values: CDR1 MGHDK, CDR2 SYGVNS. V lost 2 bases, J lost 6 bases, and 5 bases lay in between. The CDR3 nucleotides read TGTGCCAGCAGTGAAAACTTAAACATTCAGTACTTC. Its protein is CASSENLNIQYF.

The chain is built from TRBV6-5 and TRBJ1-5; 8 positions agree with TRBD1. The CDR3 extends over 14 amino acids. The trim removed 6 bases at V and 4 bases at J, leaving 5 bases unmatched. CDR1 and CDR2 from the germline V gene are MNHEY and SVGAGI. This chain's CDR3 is CASRSTGVNQPQHF. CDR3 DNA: TGTGCCAGCAGGTCGACAGGGGTGAATCAGCCCCAGCATTTT.

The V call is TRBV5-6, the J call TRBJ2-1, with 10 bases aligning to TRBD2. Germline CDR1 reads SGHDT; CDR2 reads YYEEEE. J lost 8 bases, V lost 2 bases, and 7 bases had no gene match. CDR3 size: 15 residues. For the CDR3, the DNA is TGTGCCAGCAGCTTATATGGACTAGCGGTTGATGAGCAGTTCTTC. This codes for CASSLYGLAVDEQFF.

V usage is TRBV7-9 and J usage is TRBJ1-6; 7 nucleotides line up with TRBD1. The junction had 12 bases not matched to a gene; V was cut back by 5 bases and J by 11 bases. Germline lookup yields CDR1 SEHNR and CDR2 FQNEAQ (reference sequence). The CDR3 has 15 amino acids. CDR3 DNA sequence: TGTGCCAGCAGCCGATCAACAGGGGCCCCACCACCCCTCCACTTT. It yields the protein CASSRSTGAPPPLHF.

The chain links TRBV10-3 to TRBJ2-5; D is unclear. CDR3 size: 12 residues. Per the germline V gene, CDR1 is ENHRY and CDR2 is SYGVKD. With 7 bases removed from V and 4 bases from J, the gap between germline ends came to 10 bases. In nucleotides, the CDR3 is TGTGCCATCACAAATGGCGGAGAGACCCAGTACTTC. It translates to CAITNGGETQYF.

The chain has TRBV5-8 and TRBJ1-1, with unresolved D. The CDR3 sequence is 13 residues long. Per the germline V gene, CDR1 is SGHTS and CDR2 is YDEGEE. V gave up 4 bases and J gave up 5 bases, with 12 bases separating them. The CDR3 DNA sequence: TGTGCCAGCAGCCGCCATCTAGGGACTGAAGCTTTCTTT. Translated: CASSRHLGTEAFF.

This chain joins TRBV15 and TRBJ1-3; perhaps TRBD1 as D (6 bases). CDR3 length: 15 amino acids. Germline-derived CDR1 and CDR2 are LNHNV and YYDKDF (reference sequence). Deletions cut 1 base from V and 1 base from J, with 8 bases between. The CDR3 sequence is CATSRVRGSGNTIYF. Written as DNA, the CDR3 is TGTGCCACCAGCAGAGTTAGGGGGTCTGGAAACACCATATATTTT.